These 16 T cell receptor beta chains originate from one sample sequenced in a study of OX40 agonist ivuxolimab in advanced cancers. Here immunoSEQ multiplex PCR was the method, and the copy in TCRdb shows in-frame clones only, minus some. The sample holds tens of thousands of clones, roughly 81% seen once. Material: CD4+ or CD8+ T cells sorted from blood, obtained in a trial of the OX40 agonist ivuxolimab. The receptors were gathered from an adult with an advanced solid tumor such as melanoma, head and neck, liver or kidney cancer.

The chain combines TRBV18 with TRBJ1-1; 7 nucleotides match TRBD1. Germline V gene data show CDR1 as KGHSH and CDR2 as LQKENI. Germline trimming cut 3 bases from V and 0 bases from J; bases unmatched to any gene: 1. CDR3 length: 14 residues. Here the CDR3 reads CASSPGQLNTEAFF. CDR3 DNA: TGTGCCAGCTCACCGGGACAGCTGAACACTGAAGCTTTCTTT.

The V gene is TRBV27, the J gene TRBJ2-1; D is ambiguous. V lost 7 bases and J lost 3, with 16 bases in between. Germline lookup yields CDR1 MNHEY and CDR2 SMNVEV (reference sequence). The CDR3 spans 15 residues. DNA of the CDR3: TGTGCCAGCACACAGACTCCAACTCTCTACAATGAGCAGTTCTTC. It translates to CASTQTPTLYNEQFF.

This clone was counted once. V usage is TRBV18 and J usage is TRBJ2-7; D perhaps matches TRBD2 (5 bases). Germline loops: CDR1 KGHSH, CDR2 LQKENI. Trimming cost V 0 bases and J 1 base, with 10 bases left between them. CDR3 length: 15 residues. CDR3 sequence: CASSPPREISYEQYF. The CDR3 DNA follows: TGTGCCAGCTCACCACCGAGGGAGATTTCCTACGAGCAGTACTTC.

The chain is built from TRBV11-2 and TRBJ2-5; D remains unclear. The CDR3 is 12 amino acids. The germline V gene encodes CDR1 SGHAT and CDR2 FQNNGV. The ends were cut back, 0 bases at V and 5 bases at J, with 4 bases in the middle. CDR3 coding DNA: TGTGCCAGCAGCTTAGATGGGGAGACCCAGTACTTC. Translated, it gives CASSLDGETQYF.

This chain connects TRBV7-9 to TRBJ1-1; D remains unclear. Germline V gene lookup returns CDR1 SEHNR and CDR2 FQNEAQ (reference sequence). The germline V and J ends were trimmed by 2 bases and 6 bases, with 10 bases remaining between them. This CDR3 region has 13 residues. The CDR3, as DNA: TGTGCCAGCAGCTTAAAAAACACCCCTGAAGCTTTCTTT. This encodes CASSLKNTPEAFF.

The table lists this clone with a count of one. The gene calls are TRBV6-5 and TRBJ1-2; D not resolved. Germline V gene data show CDR1 as MNHEY and CDR2 as SVGAGI. The CDR3 totals 13 residues. V lost 2 bases and J lost 3, with 7 bases in between. The chain's CDR3 is CASSYARDYGYTF. Here the CDR3 DNA reads TGTGCCAGCAGTTACGCCCGGGACTATGGCTACACCTTC.

The chain has TRBV30 and TRBJ1-5, with 8 positions matching TRBD1. Germline V gene data show CDR1 as GTSNPN and CDR2 as SVGIG (reference sequence). V was pared by 0 bases and J by 6 bases, with 4 bases of the junction left unmatched. The CDR3 is 14 residues long. CDR3 coding DNA: TGTGCCTGGAGTGTATCGACAGGGGCTCAGCCCCAGCATTTT. Amino acids: CAWSVSTGAQPQHF.

The J gene is TRBJ2-3, the V gene TRBV28, with TRBD2 matching 10 bases. This CDR3 has 16 amino acids. The germline V gene has CDR1 MDHEN and CDR2 SYDVKM. Unmatched junction bases numbered 10, after V lost 5 bases and J lost 5 bases. The CDR3: CASSISGAGGIDTQYF. As DNA, the CDR3 is TGTGCCAGCAGTATATCGGGAGCGGGAGGGATAGATACGCAGTATTTT.

The chain joins TRBV7-9 to TRBJ2-3, with 8 bases matching TRBD2. The CDR3 loop spans 17 amino acids. CDR1 is SEHNR and CDR2 is FQNEAQ in the germline V gene (reference sequence). The ends lost 4 bases at V and 0 bases at J; junction bases unmatched: 9. The CDR3 DNA reads as TGTGCCAGCAGCTCCACGGACGGGGGGGAAAGCACAGATACGCAGTATTTT. This translates into CASSSTDGGESTDTQYF.

The V and J genes are TRBV6-5 and TRBJ2-7; D ambiguous. The CDR3 contains 11 residues. CDR1 is MNHEY and CDR2 is SVGAGI in the germline V gene. V dropped 4 bases and J dropped 5 bases, with 6 bases sitting between them. This chain's CDR3 is CASSSKDEQYF. The CDR3 DNA follows: TGTGCCAGCAGTTCGAAAGACGAGCAGTACTTC.

The V and J genes are TRBV19 and TRBJ2-7; the match to TRBD2 covers 7 bases. Trimming removed 4 bases from V and 3 bases from J; junction bases left unmatched: 12. The germline V gene encodes CDR1 LNHDA and CDR2 SQIVND (reference sequence). The CDR3 is made up of 16 amino acids. Written as DNA, the CDR3 is TGTGCCAGTAGTAAAGCGACTAGCCGATCCGACTACGAGCAGTACTTC. Translation: CASSKATSRSDYEQYF. The full variable domain, in which reference TRBV19 and TRBJ2-7 provide the parts outside the CDR3, is DGGITQSPKYLFRKEGQNVTLSCEQNLNHDAMYWYRQDPGQGLRLIYYSQIVNDFQKGDIAEGYSVSREKKESFPLTVTSAQKNPTAFYLCASSKATSRSDYEQYFGPGTRLTVT.

This clone was detected once. The V gene is TRBV4-1, the J gene TRBJ2-5; 7 bases map to TRBD1. In germline, CDR1 is MGHRA, CDR2 YSYEKL. The CDR3 has 16 amino acids. J gave up 4 bases and V 1 base, and 9 bases lay outside the gene matches. DNA of the CDR3: TGCGCCAGCAGCCAAGTCTATCTTGGACAGGTAGAGACCCAGTACTTC. Translated, it gives CASSQVYLGQVETQYF.

The chain recombines TRBV6-1 with TRBJ1-5; 9 positions match TRBD1. V was pared by 5 bases and J by 3 bases, with 2 bases of the junction left unmatched. Germline CDR1 is MNHNS and CDR2 is SASEGT. The CDR3 covers 14 residues. In DNA form, the CDR3 reads TGTGCCAGCAGTACAGGGGGCTACAATCAGCCCCAGCATTTT. Its protein is CASSTGGYNQPQHF.

V usage is TRBV18 and J usage is TRBJ1-3; D might be TRBD1 (6 bases). CDR1 and CDR2 from the germline V gene are KGHSH and LQKENI. CDR3 length: 22 residues. The V and J ends lost 3 bases and 3 bases respectively, with 33 bases between them. This chain's CDR3 is CASSPSTGGGPPELKIGNTIYF. Written as DNA, the CDR3 is TGTGCCAGCTCACCCTCAACGGGTGGGGGGCCCCCCGAACTAAAAATTGGAAACACCATATATTTT.

The genes are TRBV11-3 and TRBJ2-2; the D gene is possibly TRBD1 (6 bases). Trimming cost V 1 base and J 0 bases, with 6 bases left between them. Looked up from germline, CDR1 is SGHNT and CDR2 is YENEEA. CDR3 length equals 15 residues. Here the CDR3 reads CASSLGQANTGELFF. As DNA, the CDR3 is TGTGCCAGCAGCTTAGGACAGGCGAACACCGGGGAGCTGTTTTTT.

CDR3 loop: CASSPTSNQPQHF. The CDR3, as DNA: TGTGCCAGCAGCCCCACTAGCAATCAGCCCCAGCATTTT. This chain uses TRBV11-2 with TRBJ1-5; unclear D gene. Trimming stripped 5 bases from V and 0 bases from J, with 5 bases between. Germline V CDR1 and CDR2: SGHAT, FQNNGV. The CDR3 sequence is 13 residues long. Combining the CDR3 with reference TRBV11-2 and TRBJ1-5 gives the whole variable domain EAGVAQSPRYKIIEKRQSVAFWCNPISGHATLYWYQQILGQGPKLLIQFQNNGVVDDSQLPKDRFSAERLKGVDSTLKIQPAKLEDSAVYLCASSPTSNQPQHFGDGTRLSIL.